These 22 T cell receptor beta chains share one sample of origin, sequenced in a study of blood T cell repertoires in COVID-19. Some clones are missing from TCRdb's copy, which holds only in-frame ones; the method was immunoSEQ multiplex PCR. Of around 150,000 clones in the sample, around 89% were seen once. Input material: PBMCs or T cells enriched from blood (not recorded which). These receptors all stem from a woman aged 50 to 60 who had recovered from COVID-19.

DNA of the CDR3: TGTGCCAGCACTCAGGGGGGCTCTGAAGCTTTCTTT. It translates to CASTQGGSEAFF. This chain uses TRBV6-5 with TRBJ1-1; 7 nucleotides match TRBD1. Trimming cost V 7 bases and J 6 bases; bases outside gene matches: 5. Germline V lookup: CDR1 MNHEY, CDR2 SVGAGI. This CDR3 is 12 amino acids long.

The rearrangement uses TRBV18 and TRBJ1-5, with D possibly matching TRBD1 (5 bases). Deletions cut 2 bases from V and 0 bases from J, with 8 bases between. Germline V lookup: CDR1 KGHSH, CDR2 LQKENI. This CDR3 has 15 residues. The CDR3 is CASSPGAGSNQPQHF. For the CDR3, the DNA is TGTGCCAGCTCACCAGGGGCAGGTAGCAATCAGCCCCAGCATTTT.

The rearrangement uses TRBV29-1 and TRBJ2-7, with D possibly TRBD1 on 6 matching bases. V was pared by 6 bases and J by 5 bases, with 17 bases between. Germline V gene lookup returns CDR1 SQVTM and CDR2 ANQGSEA. There are 13 residues in the CDR3. In nucleotides, the CDR3 is TGCAGCGTAACCGACAGGTTGGACCACGAGCAGTACTTC. Protein product: CSVTDRLDHEQYF.

The chain employs TRBV12-5 and TRBJ2-3; 7 nucleotides agree with TRBD2. This CDR3 is 16 amino acids long. V shed 0 bases and J 8 bases; nucleotides not matched to a gene: 11. The germline V gene has CDR1 LGHNT and CDR2 FRNRAP. CDR3 loop: CASGLVPGGRPGTQYF. CDR3 in DNA: TGTGCTAGTGGTTTGGTGCCGGGGGGTAGACCTGGTACGCAGTATTTT. Using reference TRBV12-5 and TRBJ2-3 for the parts outside the CDR3, the full variable domain is DARVTQTPRHKVTEMGQEVTMRCQPILGHNTVFWYRQTMMQGLELLAYFRNRAPLDDSGMPKDRFSAEMPDATLATLKIQPSEPRDSAVYFCASGLVPGGRPGTQYFGPGTRLTVL.

The chain couples TRBV11-3 to TRBJ1-5, with D perhaps TRBD1 (5 bases). V was pared by 5 bases and J by 0 bases, with 14 bases between. Germline CDR1 reads SGHNT; CDR2 reads YENEEA. This CDR3 has 16 amino acids. This chain's CDR3 is CASSLPDGHSNQPQHF. The CDR3 bases are TGTGCCAGCAGCCTCCCGGACGGACATAGCAATCAGCCCCAGCATTTT.

This clone showed up just once. This chain uses TRBV7-8 with TRBJ1-1, with 7 bases lining up with TRBD1. J lost 3 bases, V lost 5 bases, and 9 bases had no gene match. The CDR3 is made up of 15 amino acids. Germline V gives CDR1 SGHVS, CDR2 FQNEAQ. CDR3 amino acids: CASSETGVWDTEAFF. Here the CDR3 DNA reads TGTGCCAGCAGCGAAACAGGGGTTTGGGACACTGAAGCTTTCTTT. The entire variable domain, with the rest obtained from reference TRBV7-8 and TRBJ1-1, is as follows: GAGVSQSPRYKVAKRGQDVALRCDPISGHVSLFWYQQALGQGPEFLTYFQNEAQLDKSGLPSDRFFAERPEGSVSTLKIQRTQQEDSAVYLCASSETGVWDTEAFFGQGTRLTVV.

V usage is TRBV3-1 (or the pseudogene TRBV3-2) and J usage is TRBJ1-5; D is perhaps TRBD1 (5 bases). The CDR3 is 14 amino acids. Germline V gene sequence: CDR1 LGHDT, CDR2 YNNKEL (reference sequence). The ends were cut back, 0 bases at V and 9 bases at J, with 12 bases in the middle. The CDR3 protein is CASSQEAGRGPQHF. The CDR3 bases are TGTGCCAGCAGCCAAGAGGCAGGAAGGGGGCCCCAGCATTTT.

The V gene is TRBV7-9, the J gene TRBJ1-4; 7 positions agree with TRBD1. This CDR3 contains 16 residues. J gave up 5 bases and V 1 base, and 7 bases lay outside the gene matches. CDR1 and CDR2 (germline): SEHNR, FQNEAQ (reference sequence). The CDR3 reads CASSLGSGGQNEKLFF. CDR3 DNA sequence: TGTGCCAGCAGCTTAGGGTCAGGGGGACAGAATGAAAAACTGTTTTTT.

The gene calls are TRBV7-3 and TRBJ2-3; TRBD2 is a possible D gene (6 bases). The germline V and J ends were trimmed by 0 bases and 0 bases, with 7 bases remaining between them. The CDR3 spans 15 residues. Looked up from germline, CDR1 is SGHTA and CDR2 is FQGTGA. This CDR3 reads CASSLTGTSTDTQYF. CDR3 DNA: TGTGCCAGCAGCTTAACAGGGACTAGCACAGATACGCAGTATTTT.

The chain recombines TRBV5-8 with TRBJ1-3, with TRBD1 identical over 9 bases. V dropped 1 base and J dropped 4; count of bases not matched to a gene: 3. Germline values: CDR1 SGHTS, CDR2 YDEGEE. The CDR3 has 15 residues. The CDR3, as DNA: TGTGCCAGCAGCTTGAAGGGACAGGGAGGAAACACCATATATTTT. It encodes CASSLKGQGGNTIYF.

This clone was counted at least ten times. The chain links TRBV5-4 to TRBJ1-4; 9 positions match TRBD1. The V gene's germline CDR1 is SGHNT and CDR2 YYREEE (reference sequence). V lost 4 bases and J lost 7; bases outside the gene matches: 8. The CDR3 extends over 15 amino acids. The CDR3 reads CASSPQGARGEKLFF. DNA of the CDR3: TGTGCCAGCAGCCCACAGGGGGCGCGTGGTGAAAAACTGTTTTTT.

The rearrangement uses TRBV2 and TRBJ2-2; D is perhaps TRBD2 (6 bases). Germline V lookup: CDR1 SNHLY, CDR2 FYNNEI. The length of the CDR3 is 15 residues. Trimming removed 2 bases from V and 3 bases from J, with 10 bases in between. The CDR3 loop is CASSESGGDTGELFF. CDR3 sequence (DNA): TGTGCCAGCAGTGAAAGTGGAGGGGACACCGGGGAGCTGTTTTTT. Full variable domain (missing parts from reference TRBV2 and TRBJ2-2): EPEVTQTPSHQVTQMGQEVILRCVPISNHLYFYWYRQILGQKVEFLVSFYNNEISEKSEIFDDQFSVERPDGSNFTLKIRSTKLEDSAMYFCASSESGGDTGELFFGEGSRLTVL.

This clone is a singleton in its sample. The J gene is TRBJ2-1, the V gene TRBV9; no firm D call. CDR1 is SGDLS, CDR2 YYNGEE, per germline. V was clipped by 1 base and J by 0 bases, with 8 bases between them. CDR3 length equals 15 residues. The CDR3 bases are TGTGCCAGCAGCGTAAACTCCGTCTCCTACAATGAGCAGTTCTTC. Translation: CASSVNSVSYNEQFF. Using reference TRBV9 and TRBJ2-1 for the parts outside the CDR3, the full variable domain is DSGVTQTPKHLITATGQRVTLRCSPRSGDLSVYWYQQSLDQGLQFLIQYYNGEERAKGNILERFSAQQFPDLHSELNLSSLELGDSALYFCASSVNSVSYNEQFFGPGTRLTVL.

This rearrangement joins TRBV7-2 to TRBJ1-1; possibly TRBD1 for D (5 bases). Trimming stripped 5 bases from V and 1 base from J, with 11 bases between. This CDR3 has 14 amino acids. The germline CDR1 and CDR2 sequences are SGHTA and FQGNSA. The CDR3 nucleotides are TGTGCCAGCAGCCCCCAGGGAGGGAACACTGAAGCTTTCTTT. Its protein is CASSPQGGNTEAFF.

This clone has only one observation. The V gene is TRBV5-4, the J gene TRBJ2-1; 9 nucleotides agree with TRBD2. Per the germline V gene, CDR1 is SGHNT and CDR2 is YYREEE (reference sequence). CDR3 length: 15 amino acids. Unmatched junction bases numbered 8, after V lost 3 bases and J lost 7 bases. The CDR3 region has the DNA TGTGCCAGCAGCTCCGGCGGGGGGGCCTTAAATGAGCAGTTCTTC. Its protein product is CASSSGGGALNEQFF.

The chain is built from TRBV13 and TRBJ2-3; D may be TRBD1 (6 bases). Germline V CDR1 and CDR2: PRHDT, FYEKMQ (reference sequence). The V end lost 5 bases, the J end lost 0 bases, and 9 bases lay between the germline ends. This CDR3 is built from 14 residues. Written as DNA, the CDR3 is TGTGCCAGCAGCCCCCAGGGGAGCACAGATACGCAGTATTTT. Its protein is CASSPQGSTDTQYF. Using reference TRBV13 and TRBJ2-3 for the parts outside the CDR3, the full variable domain is AAGVIQSPRHLIKEKRETATLKCYPIPRHDTVYWYQQGPGQDPQFLISFYEKMQSDKGSIPDRFSAQQFSDYHSELNMSSLELGDSALYFCASSPQGSTDTQYFGPGTRLTVL.

This clone has a count of ten or more. The chain links TRBV30 to TRBJ2-7; tentative D call: TRBD2 (5 bases). The CDR3 extends over 11 amino acids. V lost 8 bases and J 3 bases, leaving 11 bases between the germline ends. Per germline, CDR1 GTSNPN and CDR2 SVGIG (reference sequence). This CDR3 is CAGGGNYEQYF. As DNA, the CDR3 is TGTGCCGGAGGTGGCAACTACGAGCAGTACTTC.

About this clone: At the DNA level, this CDR3 is encoded by other sequences in the same sample as well. This rearrangement joins TRBV7-3 to TRBJ2-3, with 8 bases that match TRBD2. The CDR3 runs to 15 residues. Germline loops: CDR1 SGHTA, CDR2 FQGTGA. Germline trimming cut 2 bases from V and 0 bases from J; bases unmatched to any gene: 1. In DNA, the CDR3 is TGTGCCAGCAGCTTAGCGGGGGGTAGCACAGATACGCAGTATTTT. Protein: CASSLAGGSTDTQYF.

This clone was seen a single time. This chain links TRBV30 with TRBJ1-2, with D possibly being TRBD1 (5 bases). Trimming left V 1 base short and J 8 bases short, with 11 bases between. The CDR3 length is 12 residues. Germline CDR1 and CDR2: GTSNPN and SVGIG (reference sequence). CDR3 region: CAWSGRVPGYTF. The CDR3 DNA reads as TGTGCCTGGAGTGGCAGGGTACCAGGCTACACCTTC.

J is TRBJ1-2 and V is TRBV29-1; perhaps TRBD1 as D (5 bases). CDR3 length equals 13 residues. Per germline, CDR1 SQVTM and CDR2 ANQGSEA. V lost 1 base to trimming and J lost 8 bases, with 14 bases between them. The CDR3 region has the DNA TGCAGCGTTGAAGGTCCCGGGGGAGGGGGCTACACCTTC. Its translation: CSVEGPGGGGYTF. Variable domain in full (rest from reference TRBV29-1 and TRBJ1-2): SAVISQKPSRDICQRGTSLTIQCQVDSQVTMMFWYRQQPGQSLTLIATANQGSEATYESGFVIDKFPISRPNLTFSTLTVSNMSPEDSSIYLCSVEGPGGGGYTFGSGTRLTVV.

This clone was recorded only once. The chain carries TRBV20-1 and TRBJ2-7; D is perhaps TRBD1 (5 bases). Germline-derived CDR1 and CDR2 are DFQATT and SNEGSKA (reference sequence). The germline V and J ends were trimmed by 4 bases and 4 bases, with 8 bases remaining between them. This CDR3 region has 11 residues. The CDR3 nucleotides are TGCAGTGCTAAGACAGATTACGAGCAGTACTTC. It translates to CSAKTDYEQYF.

The gene calls are TRBV4-1 and TRBJ2-2; 12 positions match TRBD2. The V gene's germline CDR1 is MGHRA and CDR2 YSYEKL. V shed 5 bases, J shed 2 bases, and the junction held 12 bases outside the gene matches. This CDR3 region has 19 residues. This chain's CDR3 is CASSKMRELAGGNTGELFF. As DNA, the CDR3 is TGCGCCAGCAGCAAAATGAGGGAACTAGCGGGGGGTAACACCGGGGAGCTGTTTTTT.